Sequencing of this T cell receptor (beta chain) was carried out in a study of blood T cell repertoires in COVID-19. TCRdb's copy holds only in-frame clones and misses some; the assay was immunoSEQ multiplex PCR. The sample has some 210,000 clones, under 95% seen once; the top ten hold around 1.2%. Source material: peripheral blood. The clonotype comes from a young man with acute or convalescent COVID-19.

The CDR3 DNA follows: TGTGCCAGCAGTTTTGAGGGGGCGCTGGTGTACGAGCAGTACTTC. Protein sequence: CASSFEGALVYEQYF. The chain recombines TRBV6-2 or TRBV6-3 with TRBJ2-7, with 7 bases aligning to TRBD1. Losses at the gene ends were 4 bases for V and 4 bases for J; bases not matched to a gene: 10. The CDR3 runs to 15 residues. CDR1 and CDR2 (germline): MNHEY, SVGEGT.